A selection of T cell receptor beta chains follows, all from one sample in a study of T cells in Graves' hyperthyroidism and ophthalmopathy. Each CDR3 protein gets one entry after TCRdb re-called the multiplex PCR reads with MiXCR. This table holds about 840,000 distinct CDR3 sequences, 38% found once. The sample was blood. The receptors were gathered from a man aged 18 to 29 with Graves' hyperthyroidism. CDR3s include the opening cysteine and the closing phenylalanine or tryptophan.

TRBJ2-7 | TRBV2 | CASSGTDYEQYF
TRBJ2-7 | TRBV12-3/TRBV12-4 | CASSSIRDYEQYF
TRBJ1-1 | TRBV2 | CASSEGRGLNTEAFF
TRBJ2-2 | TRBV7-9 | CASSSGFNTGELFF
TRBJ2-2 | TRBV5-1 | CASSLVPLDGELFF
TRBJ1-6 | TRBV20-1 | CSARAAGGNSPLHF
TRBJ1-4 | TRBV14 | CASSQQSGFNEKLFF
TRBJ2-2 | TRBV11-2 | CASSTRDPDTGELFF
TRBJ1-1 | TRBV9 | CASSFQRSTEAFF
TRBJ1-1 | TRBV20-1 | CSARDPQGGTEAFF
TRBJ1-3 | TRBV19 | CASMRHLSNTIYF
TRBJ1-2 | TRBV7-9 | CASSLDLGSNYGYTF
TRBJ2-7 | TRBV7-2 | CASSKERGLSYEQYF
TRBJ2-7 | TRBV5-5 | CASSSLADYEQYF
TRBJ2-7 | TRBV29-1 | CSADAGTGIYEQYF
TRBJ2-5 | TRBV6-5 | CASSYVGRGHQETQYF
TRBJ1-4 | TRBV25-1 | CASSPFGVAATNEKLFF
TRBJ1-2 | TRBV2 | CACSPIGKQEVYGYTF
TRBJ1-5 | TRBV10-3 | CASRGWAPDQPQHF
TRBJ1-6 | TRBV20-1 | CSAPDGSSYNSPLHF
TRBJ1-2 | TRBV5-5 | CASSLNRESDGYTF
TRBJ1-2 | TRBV11-2 | CASSSYDGQGALGYTF
TRBJ2-7 | TRBV12-3/TRBV12-4 | CASRMGQGDEQYF
TRBJ1-4 | TRBV6-5 | CATGGTEATNEKLFF
TRBJ1-5 | TRBV10-3 | CAISESSGGNQPQHF
TRBJ1-4 | TRBV20-1 | CSATTQGAVAEKLFF
TRBJ1-5 | TRBV11-2 | CAWSSGQGNQPQHF
TRBJ2-5 | TRBV5-5 | CASSGGVSQETQYF
TRBJ2-7 | TRBV20-1 | CSAHQVAHYEQYF